These 16 T cell receptor beta chains originate from one sample sequenced in a study of cytomegalovirus exposure and HLA in healthy donors. Vbeta (60) and Jbeta (13) primers were used in the PCR. Data came from immunoSEQ multiplex PCR; TCRdb stores just in-frame clones and leaves some out. The repertoire consists of around 130,000 clones, with less than 85% occurring once and the leading ten covering 1.5% to 2%. The source material was PBMCs. The receptors were sampled from a man aged 35 to 55 in good health and CMV-seronegative.

The genes are TRBV5-1 and TRBJ2-3; D perhaps matches TRBD1 (5 bases). V lost 7 bases, J lost 6 bases, and 18 bases lay in between. The CDR3 runs 14 residues. Germline V gene lookup returns CDR1 SGHRS and CDR2 YFSETQ. The CDR3 nucleotides read TGCGCCAGCGCCCGATACTTAGGGGCCGATACGCAGTATTTT. Its translation: CASARYLGADTQYF.

The chain employs TRBV4-3 and TRBJ2-1, with 8 bases fitting TRBD2. Germline trimming cut 3 bases from V and 4 bases from J; bases unmatched to any gene: 11. Germline V lookup: CDR1 LGHNA, CDR2 YSLEER. The CDR3 contains 17 residues. The CDR3 nucleotides read TGCGCCAGCAGCCACTTCGACGGGGGGGTTGGTTACAATGAGCAGTTCTTC. It translates to CASSHFDGGVGYNEQFF.

This chain connects TRBV25-1 to TRBJ1-5; D call uncertain. Germline-derived CDR1 and CDR2 are MGHDK and SYGVNS. Trimming pared 3 bases from V and 9 bases from J, leaving 9 bases between. This CDR3 is 12 amino acids long. The CDR3 region is CASSDSVGPQHF. CDR3 nucleotide sequence: TGTGCCAGCAGTGATTCCGTCGGGCCCCAGCATTTT.

V is TRBV4-1 and J is TRBJ2-1; perhaps TRBD2 as D (5 bases). Trimming took 8 bases from V and 9 from J, leaving 20 bases between them. CDR1 and CDR2 from the germline V gene are MGHRA and YSYEKL. The CDR3 runs 14 residues. CDR3 coding DNA: TGCGCCAGCGCCCGCGGGTTCCTAGCAGCTGAGCAGTTCTTC. Its translation is CASARGFLAAEQFF.

The chain carries TRBV5-1 and TRBJ2-5, with 10 bases lining up with TRBD1. Trimming at V came to 4 bases and at J to 5 bases, leaving 5 bases not matched to a gene. Germline-derived CDR1 and CDR2 are SGHRS and YFSETQ. This CDR3 is built from 14 residues. CDR3 DNA sequence: TGCGCCAGCAGCACCGGGACAGGGGTGGAGACCCAGTACTTC. Its protein is CASSTGTGVETQYF.

This chain joins TRBV13 and TRBJ2-3, with D possibly TRBD1 on 6 matching bases. CDR3 size: 14 residues. The germline CDR1 and CDR2 sequences are PRHDT and FYEKMQ (reference sequence). Trimming removed 0 bases from V and 6 bases from J, with 10 bases in between. CDR3 bases: TGTGCCAGCAGCTTAGGACAGGGAGCGGATACGCAGTATTTT. Its protein product is CASSLGQGADTQYF.

This clone was counted a few times. The chain's CDR3 is CASSLGTGGQYF. The DNA of the CDR3 is TGTGCCAGCAGCTTAGGGACAGGGGGGCAGTACTTC. The chain employs TRBV7-9 and TRBJ2-7; 10 bases are shared with TRBD1. The CDR3 runs 12 residues. Per germline, CDR1 SEHNR and CDR2 FQNEAQ (reference sequence). V was pared by 1 base and J by 9 bases, with 0 bases of the junction left unmatched.

V and J are TRBV2 and TRBJ2-7, with 7 bases matching TRBD1. The CDR3 runs 12 residues. V dropped 10 bases and J dropped 2; count of bases not matched to a gene: 5. Germline CDR1 is SNHLY and CDR2 is FYNNEI. Here the CDR3 reads CATTTGAYEQYF. The CDR3 region has the DNA TGTGCCACGACTACAGGGGCCTACGAGCAGTACTTC.

The genes are TRBV7-3 and TRBJ1-1; D possibly corresponds to TRBD1 (5 bases). V lost 4 bases and J lost 4, with 16 bases in between. The CDR3 has 15 amino acids. CDR1 is SGHTA, CDR2 FQGTGA, per germline. Written as DNA, the CDR3 is TGTGCCAGCAGCTCCGCCGGGGGGGTGGCCACTGAAGCTTTCTTT. It codes for CASSSAGGVATEAFF.

The chain combines TRBV4-3 with TRBJ2-7, with D possibly being TRBD2 (5 bases). From germline, CDR1 is LGHNA and CDR2 YSLEER. The V end was cut by 4 bases, the J end by 5 bases, with 24 bases between. This CDR3 spans 17 amino acids. The chain's CDR3 is CASSRDWVGIIEDEQYF. The DNA of the CDR3 is TGCGCCAGCAGCCGAGATTGGGTCGGGATTATTGAGGACGAGCAGTACTTC.

The chain links TRBV5-1 to TRBJ2-5; D remains unclear. The J call could be wrong; TRBJ2-7 is a better fit for the DNA end. The CDR3 is made up of 14 amino acids. CDR1 and CDR2 (germline): SGHRS, YFSETQ. The CDR3 bases are TGCGCCAGCAGCTTAGACCGCAATAGCTACGAGCAGTACTTC. Protein: CASSLDRNSYEQYF.

In this sample, this clone turned up a few times. The V and J genes are TRBV19 and TRBJ1-1; no reliable D call. Germline CDR1 LNHDA, CDR2 SQIVND (reference sequence). V lost 5 bases and J 3 bases, leaving 19 bases between the germline ends. CDR3 length equals 16 residues. CDR3 in DNA: TGTGCCAGTAGTTTCGATCGGCGGAGGGTTGACACTGAAGCTTTCTTT. Its protein is CASSFDRRRVDTEAFF.

The chain's CDR3 is CAISDRFEASNQPQHF. The CDR3 DNA reads as TGTGCCATCAGTGACCGCTTTGAAGCGAGCAATCAGCCCCAGCATTTT. The chain couples TRBV10-3 to TRBJ1-5; no clear D gene. V was cut by 3 bases and J by 1 base, with 13 bases left in between. This CDR3 region has 16 residues. Germline CDR1 and CDR2: ENHRY and SYGVKD.

This clone was seen a handful of times. The chain has TRBV7-8 and TRBJ2-1, with D tentatively TRBD2 (5 bases). The V end lost 1 base, the J end lost 8 bases, and 18 bases lay between the germline ends. CDR1 SGHVS and CDR2 FQNEAQ come from the germline V gene. The CDR3 contains 16 residues. In nucleotides, the CDR3 is TGTGCCAGCAGCTTAGGGAGCGGCTCACTCCGTGATGAGCAGTTCTTC. It encodes CASSLGSGSLRDEQFF.

The chain joins TRBV4-3 to TRBJ2-5; D is uncertain. The CDR3 totals 14 residues. Germline values: CDR1 LGHNA, CDR2 YSLEER. V was pared by 0 bases and J by 5 bases, with 10 bases between. In nucleotides, the CDR3 is TGCGCCAGCAGCCAAGATCTTGTGGAGGAGACCCAGTACTTC. Amino acids: CASSQDLVEETQYF.

The gene calls are TRBV23-1 and TRBJ1-6; D ambiguous. TRBV23-1 is sorted into the ORF group, with uncertain function. This CDR3 comprises 12 residues. V was pared by 2 bases and J by 8 bases, with 4 bases between. The CDR3 DNA reads as TGCGCCAGCAGTCAAGAGTATTCACCCCTCCACTTT. Translation: CASSQEYSPLHF.